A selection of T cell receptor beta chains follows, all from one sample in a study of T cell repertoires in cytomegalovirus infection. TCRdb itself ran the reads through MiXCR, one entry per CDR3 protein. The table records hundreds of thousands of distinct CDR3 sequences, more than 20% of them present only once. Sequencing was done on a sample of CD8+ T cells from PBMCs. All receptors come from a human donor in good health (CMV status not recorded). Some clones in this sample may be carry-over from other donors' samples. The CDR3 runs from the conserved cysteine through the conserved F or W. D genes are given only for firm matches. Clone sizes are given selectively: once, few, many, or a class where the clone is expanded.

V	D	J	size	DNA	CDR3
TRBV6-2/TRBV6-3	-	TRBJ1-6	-	TGTGCCAGCGGTACAGGGAATTCACCCCTCCACTTT	CASGTGNSPLHF
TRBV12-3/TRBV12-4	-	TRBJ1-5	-	TGTGCCAGCACCCTATTGCATAGCAATCAGCCCCAGCATTTT	CASTLLHSNQPQHF
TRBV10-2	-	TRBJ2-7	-	TGCGCCAGCAGTGAGATCAAACAGGGAAGCTCCTACGAGCAGTACTTC	CASSEIKQGSSYEQYF
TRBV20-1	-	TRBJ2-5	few	TGCAGTGCTAGAGACCCCCTCCATTTCCTCGGCTTCCAAGAGACCCAGTACTTC	CSARDPLHFLGFQETQYF
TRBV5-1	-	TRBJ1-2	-	TGCGCCAGCAGCACGGACTATGGCTACACCTTC	CASSTDYGYTF
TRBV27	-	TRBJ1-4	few	TGTGCCAGCAGTCCGGGGACTAATAATGAAAAACTGTTTTTT	CASSPGTNNEKLFF
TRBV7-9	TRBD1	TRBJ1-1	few	TGTGCCAGCAGCTTTTCCGGACAGGGGAACACTGAAGCTTTCTTT	CASSFSGQGNTEAFF
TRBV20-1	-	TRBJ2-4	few	TGCAGTGCTAGAGTTCACGGGGGGCCTGAATTAGCCAAAAACATTCAGTACTTC	CSARVHGGPELAKNIQYF
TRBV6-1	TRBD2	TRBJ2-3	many	TGTGCCAGCAGCCCGCGTCTAGCGGGGCCTAGCACAGATACGCAGTATTTT	CASSPRLAGPSTDTQYF
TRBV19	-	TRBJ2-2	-	TGTGCCAGTTCTCCGGGGGCTAGCGCCGGGGAGCTGTTTTTT	CASSPGASAGELFF
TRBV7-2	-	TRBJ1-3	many	TGTGCCAGCAGCTTAGATGGGGTCATGGACGTCTCTGGAAACACCATATATTTT	CASSLDGVMDVSGNTIYF
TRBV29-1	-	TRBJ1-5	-	TGCAGCGTTGAATTCGGTCCAGCGGGGCCCCAGCATTTT	CSVEFGPAGPQHF
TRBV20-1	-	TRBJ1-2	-	TGCAGTGCTCCTGACCCGAGAGGGCTCTATGGCTACACCTTC	CSAPDPRGLYGYTF
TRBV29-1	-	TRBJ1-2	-	TGCAGCGTTGAAGCTCGTCCCGCGGCGGGGGGCTACACCTTC	CSVEARPAAGGYTF
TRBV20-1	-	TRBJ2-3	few	TGCAGTGCTAGAGATTCGCCCCCGGACCCTAACACAGATACGCAGTATTTT	CSARDSPPDPNTDTQYF
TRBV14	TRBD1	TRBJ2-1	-	TGTGCCAGCAGCCGCGCCCCCGGGACAGGGTACGGCAATGAGCAGTTCTTC	CASSRAPGTGYGNEQFF
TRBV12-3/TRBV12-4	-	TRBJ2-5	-	TGTGCCAGCGGGTGGGACTCCCCTTTTCGGGAGACCCAGTACTTC	CASGWDSPFRETQYF
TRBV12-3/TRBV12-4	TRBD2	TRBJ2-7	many	TGTGCCAGCACCCCGGGAGGGGGGCCCTACGAGCAGTACTTC	CASTPGGGPYEQYF
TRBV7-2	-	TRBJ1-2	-	TGTGCCAGCAGCCCACCAGACATTTCAAGCTACACCTTC	CASSPPDISSYTF
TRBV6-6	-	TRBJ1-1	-	TGTGCCAGCAGTGACCAGGGTTTAGCCGAAGCTTTCTTT	CASSDQGLAEAFF
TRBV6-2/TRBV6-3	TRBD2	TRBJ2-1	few	TGTGCCAGCATGCGGGGGGGCTACAATGAGCAGTTCTTC	CASMRGGYNEQFF
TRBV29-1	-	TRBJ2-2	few	TGCAGCGTAGGGATGTCGACCACCGGGGAGCTGTTTTTT	CSVGMSTTGELFF
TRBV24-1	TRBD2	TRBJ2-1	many	TGTGCCACCAGTGACCTCAATCTAGCGGGGGGGAACAATGAGCAGTTCTTC	CATSDLNLAGGNNEQFF
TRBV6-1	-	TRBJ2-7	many	TGTGCCAGCAGCAACCACCTGACAGTCCCCGAGCAGTACTTC	CASSNHLTVPEQYF
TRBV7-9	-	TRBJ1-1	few	TGTGCCAGCAGCTTAGTGAGGGTTCTTCCCACTGAAGCTTTCTTT	CASSLVRVLPTEAFF
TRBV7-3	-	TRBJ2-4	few	TGTGCCAGCAGCCCTGCCCAAGAGGCCAAAAACATTCAGTACTTC	CASSPAQEAKNIQYF
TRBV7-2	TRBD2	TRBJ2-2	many	TGTGCCAGCAGCTCCCTAGCGGGGGTCACCGGGGAGCTGTTTTTT	CASSSLAGVTGELFF
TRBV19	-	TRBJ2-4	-	TGTGCCAGCCGGGCTCTAGCCAAAAACATTCAGTACTTC	CASRALAKNIQYF
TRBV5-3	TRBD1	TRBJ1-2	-	TGTACCAGCAGCTGGGGAGGACAGGGGGCGCGTCGCTACACCTTC	CTSSWGGQGARRYTF
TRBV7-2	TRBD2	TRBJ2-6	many	TGTGCCAGCAGCCCAGGACTAGATTATTGGTCTGGGGCCAACGTCCTGACTTTC	CASSPGLDYWSGANVLTF
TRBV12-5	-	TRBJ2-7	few	TGTGCTAGTGGTTTCTTGGGCACCTACGAGCAGTACTTC	CASGFLGTYEQYF
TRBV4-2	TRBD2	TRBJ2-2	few	TGTGCCAGCAGCCAACGTCCCGGGACTAGCGGGGCAGCCACCGGGGAGCTGTTTTTT	CASSQRPGTSGAATGELFF
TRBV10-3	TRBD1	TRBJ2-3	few	TGTGCCTGCCGGACAGGGTCTGTCACAGATACGCAGTATTTT	CACRTGSVTDTQYF
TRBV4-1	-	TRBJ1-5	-	TGCGCCAGCAGCCAAGACAGGGTGGCGAGCCCCCAGCATTTT	CASSQDRVASPQHF
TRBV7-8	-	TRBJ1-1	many	TGTGCCAGCAGCTCGTTGGGGGGGGAGGCTGAAGCTTTCTTT	CASSSLGGEAEAFF
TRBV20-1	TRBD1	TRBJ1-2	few	TGCAGTGCTAGCGGGACAGCTGGCTATGGCTACACCTTC	CSASGTAGYGYTF
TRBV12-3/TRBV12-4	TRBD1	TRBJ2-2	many	TGTGCCAGCATCCCGGGACAGGGCACCGGGGAGCTGTTTTTT	CASIPGQGTGELFF
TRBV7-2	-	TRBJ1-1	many	TGTGCCAGCAGTGAGGGTTGGGGGAACACTGAAGCTTTCTTT	CASSEGWGNTEAFF
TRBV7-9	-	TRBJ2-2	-	TGTGCCAGCAGGCCAACACGTAACACCGGGGAGCTGTTTTTT	CASRPTRNTGELFF
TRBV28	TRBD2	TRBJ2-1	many	TGTGCCAGCAGGCCCCTAGCGGGGGGGTCTTACAATGAGCAGTTCTTC	CASRPLAGGSYNEQFF
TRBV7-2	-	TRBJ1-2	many	TGTGCCAGCAGTCTAAATCCCCCCTATGGCTACACCTTC	CASSLNPPYGYTF
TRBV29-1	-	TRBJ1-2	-	TGCAGCGTTCTTGATTACCCTGGCTACACCTTC	CSVLDYPGYTF
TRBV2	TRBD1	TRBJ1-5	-	TGTGCCAGCAAGAAAAGAACAGGGGAACAGCCCCAGCATTTT	CASKKRTGEQPQHF
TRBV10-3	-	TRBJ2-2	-	TGTGCCACCTCCACGATAGGCGATGATACGAACACCGGGGAGCTGTTTTTT	CATSTIGDDTNTGELFF
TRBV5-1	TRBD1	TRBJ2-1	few	TGCGCCAGCAGCGTACCGACAGGGGTCGGTGAGCAGTTCTTC	CASSVPTGVGEQFF
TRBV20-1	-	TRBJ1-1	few	TGCAGTGCTACCAGGGTGGGGAACACTGAAGCTTTCTTT	CSATRVGNTEAFF
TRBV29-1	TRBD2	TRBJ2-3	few	TGCAGCGTTGGCCGACTAGCGGATACGCAGTATTTT	CSVGRLADTQYF
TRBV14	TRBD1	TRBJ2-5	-	TGTGCCAGCAGCTACATTACAGGGGGCTTAGAGACCCAGTACTTC	CASSYITGGLETQYF
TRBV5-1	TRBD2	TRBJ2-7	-	TGCGCCAGCAGCTTGGGAGTGCCGGGAGGATACGAGCAGTACTTC	CASSLGVPGGYEQYF
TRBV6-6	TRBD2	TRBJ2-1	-	TGTGCCAGCAGTTACTCGTTAGCGGGGGTTAACAATGAGCAGTTCTTC	CASSYSLAGVNNEQFF
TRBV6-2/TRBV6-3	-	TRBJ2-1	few	TGTGCCAGCAGTACCCCCGGGGGCAGGAATGAGCAGTTCTTC	CASSTPGGRNEQFF
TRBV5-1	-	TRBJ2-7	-	TGCGCCAGTCGACAGGGAGGAAGGTCCTACGAGCAGTACTTC	CASRQGGRSYEQYF
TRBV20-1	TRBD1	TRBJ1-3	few	TGCAGTGGCACAGGGGAAAGGAGCGGAAACACCATATATTTT	CSGTGERSGNTIYF
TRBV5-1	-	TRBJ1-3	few	TGCGCCAGCAGCTTGTCGTACGGAAACACCATATATTTT	CASSLSYGNTIYF
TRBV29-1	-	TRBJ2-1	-	TGCAGCGTTGAAGATCAGGCGAAGGGTCTGGACAATGAGCAGTTCTTC	CSVEDQAKGLDNEQFF
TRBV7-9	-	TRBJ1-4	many	TGTGCCAGCAGCTTAGCCTCGGAAAAACTGTTTTTT	CASSLASEKLFF
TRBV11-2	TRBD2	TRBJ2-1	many	TGTGCCAGCAGCTTATGGACTAGCGGGGGGAATGAGCAGTTCTTC	CASSLWTSGGNEQFF